The present entry profiles one TCR beta chain with its context. Germline CDR1 is SQVTM and CDR2 is ANQGSEA. V lost 3 bases and J 3 bases, leaving 7 bases between the germline ends. This CDR3 comprises 12 residues. The data originate from a study of cytomegalovirus exposure and HLA in healthy donors. Sequencing was performed with immunoSEQ multiplex PCR; in TCRdb, only in-frame clones are kept and a portion is missing. The sample carries some 130,000 clones, approximately 82% recorded once. The sequenced material came from PBMCs. This sequence joins TRBV29-1 and TRBJ2-3; D uncertain. This TCR was sampled from a man aged 25-45 years in good health and CMV-seropositive. In DNA form, the CDR3 reads TGCAGCGTTGATACCGGGACAGATACGCAGTATTTT. It encodes CSVDTGTDTQYF.